Given below is one TCR beta chain in context. Antigen specificity is unknown. This sample is drawn from a study of T cell responses to AZD1222 COVID-19 vaccine. Study observations and caveats: Of spike-specific TCRs, nearly half reportedly target regions left unmutated in variants.

The CDR3 is 17 residues long. The germline gives CDR1 SGHVS, CDR2 FQNEAQ. The ends were cut back, 1 base at V and 0 bases at J, with 13 bases in the middle. Clones were read by immunoSEQ multiplex PCR, and TCRdb kept only the in-frame ones, dropping some. The repertoire holds approximately 110,000 clones, 82% seen once, with less than 6% in the top ten. This chain joins TRBV7-8 and TRBJ1-5; D gene ambiguous. Sequenced here: peripheral blood, sampled on day 0 of AZD1222 vaccination. The receptor was derived from an adult in good health. This CDR3 reads CASSLGTGLDSNQPQHF. The CDR3 nucleotides read TGTGCCAGCAGCTTAGGGACGGGGTTGGATAGCAATCAGCCCCAGCATTTT.